This TCR beta chain was sequenced in a study of early T cells in non-severe SARS-CoV-2 infection. Findings of the study overall: Anti-spike CD8 responses were favored by VDJdb matching, which missed private and CD4 specificities.

The TCR library protocol was used to attach unique molecular identifiers. These identifiers were attached to individual cDNA molecules. TCRdb independently ran MiXCR on the 5' RACE reads; one entry per CDR3 protein. The data contain about 98,000 distinct CDR3 sequences, approximately 11% of them singletons. Per the germline V gene, CDR1 is SGHAT and CDR2 is FQDESV (reference sequence). This CDR3 is 13 amino acids long. V dropped 7 bases and J dropped 4 bases, with 11 bases sitting between them. Points on this clonotype: Its antigen is not identified.

This receptor was identified in an adult who was a healthcare worker with PCR-confirmed SARS-CoV-2 infection or an uninfected control (not recorded which). The chain employs TRBV11-1 and TRBJ2-1; D could derive from TRBD1 or TRBD2 (5 bases each). The source material was whole blood. CDR3 region: CASTLGTYNEQFF. The CDR3 nucleotides are TGTGCCAGCACCCTGGGGACGTACAATGAGCAGTTCTTC.